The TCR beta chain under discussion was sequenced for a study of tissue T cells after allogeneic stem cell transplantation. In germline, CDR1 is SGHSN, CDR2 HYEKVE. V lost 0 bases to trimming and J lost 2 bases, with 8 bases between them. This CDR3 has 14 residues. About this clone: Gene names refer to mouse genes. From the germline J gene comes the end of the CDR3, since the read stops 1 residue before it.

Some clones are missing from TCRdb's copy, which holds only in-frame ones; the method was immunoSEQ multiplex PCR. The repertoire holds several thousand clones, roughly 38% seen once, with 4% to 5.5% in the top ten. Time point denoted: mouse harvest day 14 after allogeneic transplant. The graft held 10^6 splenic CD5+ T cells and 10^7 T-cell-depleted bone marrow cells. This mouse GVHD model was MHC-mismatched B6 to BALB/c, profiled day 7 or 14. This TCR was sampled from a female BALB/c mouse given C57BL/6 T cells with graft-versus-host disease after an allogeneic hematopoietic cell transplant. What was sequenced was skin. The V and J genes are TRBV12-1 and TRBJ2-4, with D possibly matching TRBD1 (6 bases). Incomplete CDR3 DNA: TGTGCCAGCTCTCTCGGGACAAATCAAAACACCTTGTAC. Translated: CASSLGTNQNTLY. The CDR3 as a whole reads CASSLGTNQNTLYF.